This T cell receptor (beta chain) was recovered during a study of early T cells in non-severe SARS-CoV-2 infection. Study-level background: Sequencing used unsorted whole-blood bulk RNA, so chains lack pairing. General observations from the study: Private and CD4 specificities were missed by VDJdb matching, skewed to anti-spike CD8.

As part of library construction, unique molecular identifiers were attached to individual cDNA molecules. Each CDR3 protein gets one entry after TCRdb re-called the 5' RACE reads with MiXCR. The sample includes some 80,000 distinct CDR3 sequences, roughly 13% of them seen just once. CDR3 length: 14 amino acids. This clonotype came up a few times. Its target is not known. The material sequenced was whole blood. The genes are TRBV3-2 and TRBJ2-5; the tabulated D call, TRBD2, remains unverified against the DNA. TRBV3-2 is marked as a pseudogene. The source of this sequence is an adult who was a healthcare worker with PCR-confirmed SARS-CoV-2 infection or an uninfected control (not recorded which). The CDR3 DNA sequence: TGTGCCAGCACGGGGCCCTCGTACCAAGAGACCCAGTACTTC. It is translated as CASTGPSYQETQYF.